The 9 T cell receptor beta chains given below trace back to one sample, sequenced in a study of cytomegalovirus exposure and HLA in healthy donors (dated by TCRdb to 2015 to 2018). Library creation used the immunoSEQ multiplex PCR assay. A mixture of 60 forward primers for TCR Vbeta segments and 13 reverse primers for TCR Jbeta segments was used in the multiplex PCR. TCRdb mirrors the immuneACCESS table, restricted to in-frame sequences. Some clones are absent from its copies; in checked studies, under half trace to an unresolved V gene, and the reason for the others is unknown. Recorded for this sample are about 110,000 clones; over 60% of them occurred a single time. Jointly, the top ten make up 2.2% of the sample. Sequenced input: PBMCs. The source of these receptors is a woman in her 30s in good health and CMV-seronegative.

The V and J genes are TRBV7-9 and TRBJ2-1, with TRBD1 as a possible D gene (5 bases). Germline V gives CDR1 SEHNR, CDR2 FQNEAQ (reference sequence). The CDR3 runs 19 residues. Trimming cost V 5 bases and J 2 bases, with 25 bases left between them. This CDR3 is CASSPIRVIRDNPYNEQFF. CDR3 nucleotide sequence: TGTGCCAGCAGCCCTATCAGGGTAATCCGAGACAACCCCTACAATGAGCAGTTCTTC.

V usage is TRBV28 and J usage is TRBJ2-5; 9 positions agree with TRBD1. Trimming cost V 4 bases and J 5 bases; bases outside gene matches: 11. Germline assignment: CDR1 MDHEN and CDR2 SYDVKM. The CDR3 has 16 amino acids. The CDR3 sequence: CASSSSGTGRTETQYF. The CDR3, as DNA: TGTGCCAGCAGTTCATCCGGGACAGGGAGGACGGAGACCCAGTACTTC.

CDR3 nucleotides: TGCGCCAGCAGCTTGGGACAGCACATGGATACGCAGTATTTT. Its translation is CASSLGQHMDTQYF. The chain is built from TRBV5-1 and TRBJ2-3; weak D call: TRBD1 (5 bases). In germline, CDR1 is SGHRS, CDR2 YFSETQ. V dropped 0 bases and J dropped 6 bases, with 11 bases sitting between them. The CDR3 is 14 amino acids.

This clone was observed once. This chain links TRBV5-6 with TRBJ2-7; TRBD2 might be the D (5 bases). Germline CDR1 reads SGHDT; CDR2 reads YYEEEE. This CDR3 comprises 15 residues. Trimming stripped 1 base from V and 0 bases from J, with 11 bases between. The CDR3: CASSLSAGPSYEQYF. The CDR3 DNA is TGTGCCAGCAGCTTGTCTGCGGGCCCCTCCTACGAGCAGTACTTC.

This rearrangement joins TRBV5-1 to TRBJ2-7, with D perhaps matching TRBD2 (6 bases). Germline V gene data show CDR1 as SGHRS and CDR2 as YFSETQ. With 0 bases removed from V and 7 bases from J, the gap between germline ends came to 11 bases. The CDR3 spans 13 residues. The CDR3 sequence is CASSLDLASEQYF. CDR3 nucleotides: TGCGCCAGCAGCTTGGACCTAGCGTCGGAGCAGTACTTC.

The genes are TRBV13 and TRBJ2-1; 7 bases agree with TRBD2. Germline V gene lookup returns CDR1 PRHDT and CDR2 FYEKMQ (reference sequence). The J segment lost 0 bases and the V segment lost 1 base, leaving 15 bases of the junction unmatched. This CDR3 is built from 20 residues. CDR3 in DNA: TGTGCCAGCAGCTTAGTGGTGGAGAAATTGCGCGGGAGCTCCTACAATGAGCAGTTCTTC. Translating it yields CASSLVVEKLRGSSYNEQFF. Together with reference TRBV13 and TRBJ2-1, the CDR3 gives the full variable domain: AAGVIQSPRHLIKEKRETATLKCYPIPRHDTVYWYQQGPGQDPQFLISFYEKMQSDKGSIPDRFSAQQFSDYHSELNMSSLELGDSALYFCASSLVVEKLRGSSYNEQFFGPGTRLTVL.

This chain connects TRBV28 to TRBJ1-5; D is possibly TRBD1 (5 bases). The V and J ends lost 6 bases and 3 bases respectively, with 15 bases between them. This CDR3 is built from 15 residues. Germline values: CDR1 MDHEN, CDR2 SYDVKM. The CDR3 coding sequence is TGTGCCAGCAGGATGACGACAGAGAACAATCAGCCCCAGCATTTT. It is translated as CASRMTTENNQPQHF.

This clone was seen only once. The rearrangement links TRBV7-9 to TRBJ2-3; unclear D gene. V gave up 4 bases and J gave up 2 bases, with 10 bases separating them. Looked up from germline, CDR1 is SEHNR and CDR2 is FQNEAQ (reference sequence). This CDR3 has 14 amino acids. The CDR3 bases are TGTGCCAGCAGCTCCCCCCCTCCCACAGATACGCAGTATTTT. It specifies CASSSPPPTDTQYF.

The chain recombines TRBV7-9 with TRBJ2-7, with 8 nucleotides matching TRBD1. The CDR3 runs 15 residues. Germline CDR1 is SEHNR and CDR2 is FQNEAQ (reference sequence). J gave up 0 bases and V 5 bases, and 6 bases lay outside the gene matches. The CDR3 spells CASSPRDRSSYEQYF. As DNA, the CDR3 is TGTGCCAGCAGCCCCCGGGACAGGAGCTCCTACGAGCAGTACTTC.